These 12 T cell receptor beta chains originate from one sample sequenced in a study of beta chain features in type 1 diabetes. Of the isolated RNA, all was reverse transcribed, and so the sequenced material was expressed TCRB transcripts. Profiling relied on immunoSEQ multiplex PCR, and the TCRdb table lists in-frame clones only, not all of them. The sample lists 250,000 or so clones; around 65% were seen once. The sequencing input was naive CD4+ T cells from blood. Receptor source: a man aged 25 to 40 in good health.

This sequence joins TRBV27 and TRBJ1-2, with D unresolved. This CDR3 spans 13 amino acids. The V end lost 0 bases, the J end lost 3 bases, and 5 bases lay between the germline ends. Germline CDR1 and CDR2: MNHEY and SMNVEV (reference sequence). The CDR3 reads CASSLSADYGYTF. For the CDR3, the DNA is TGTGCCAGCAGTTTATCGGCTGACTATGGCTACACCTTC.

The gene calls are TRBV5-4 and TRBJ2-3, with 9 bases aligning to TRBD2. The germline V gene encodes CDR1 SGHNT and CDR2 YYREEE (reference sequence). The CDR3 spans 15 residues. J gave up 1 base and V 3 bases, and 3 bases lay outside the gene matches. This chain's CDR3 is CASSSQREGTDTQYF. In DNA, the CDR3 is TGTGCCAGCAGCTCCCAGCGGGAGGGCACAGATACGCAGTATTTT.

V usage is TRBV29-1 and J usage is TRBJ2-1; maybe TRBD2 (6 bases). The CDR3 extends over 13 amino acids. V lost 4 bases and J 5 bases, leaving 12 bases between the germline ends. CDR1 and CDR2 (germline): SQVTM, ANQGSEA. CDR3 protein: CSVGAGGHNEQFF. Written as DNA, the CDR3 is TGCAGCGTTGGGGCCGGGGGACACAATGAGCAGTTCTTC.

Concerning this clone itself: Other DNA sequences of this sample code for an identical CDR3. The rearrangement links TRBV7-9 to TRBJ1-5; D possibly corresponds to TRBD1 (5 bases). The CDR3 has 14 amino acids. V shed 4 bases and J shed 1 base, with 8 bases lying between them. CDR1 SEHNR and CDR2 FQNEAQ come from the germline V gene (reference sequence). The CDR3 loop is CASSSDKSNQPQHF. The CDR3 nucleotides are TGTGCCAGCAGCTCGGACAAGAGCAATCAGCCCCAGCATTTT.

The chain recombines TRBV15 with TRBJ2-1, with TRBD2 matching over 10 bases. Germline CDR1 reads LNHNV; CDR2 reads YYDKDF (reference sequence). Trimming cost V 0 bases and J 6 bases; bases outside gene matches: 5. The CDR3 is 16 amino acids. In DNA form, the CDR3 reads TGTGCCACCAGCAGAGATTGGAGCGGGAGGGCCAATGAGCAGTTCTTC. Protein sequence: CATSRDWSGRANEQFF. Complete variable domain (other parts from reference TRBV15 and TRBJ2-1): DAMVIQNPRYQVTQFGKPVTLSCSQTLNHNVMYWYQQKSSQAPKLLFHYYDKDFNNEADTPDNFQSRRPNTSFCFLDIRSPGLGDTAMYLCATSRDWSGRANEQFFGPGTRLTVL.

V and J are TRBV15 and TRBJ2-5; a possible D gene is TRBD1 (5 bases). The CDR3 contains 13 residues. Germline V CDR1 and CDR2: LNHNV, YYDKDF (reference sequence). Trimming stripped 3 bases from V and 5 bases from J, with 10 bases between. The CDR3 is CATSSRTLETQYF. CDR3 sequence (DNA): TGTGCCACCAGCAGCAGGACATTGGAGACCCAGTACTTC.

The chain employs TRBV2 and TRBJ1-5, with 8 positions matching TRBD1. The V and J ends lost 4 bases and 0 bases, in that order; junction bases with no gene match: 5. The CDR3 spans 16 residues. In germline, CDR1 is SNHLY, CDR2 FYNNEI. CDR3 residues: CASSGPGGSSNQPQHF. CDR3 bases: TGTGCCAGCAGTGGACCAGGGGGCAGTAGCAATCAGCCCCAGCATTTT.

The chain joins TRBV7-9 to TRBJ2-3; D may be TRBD1 (6 bases). The ends were cut back, 3 bases at V and 4 bases at J, with 14 bases in the middle. Germline V gene sequence: CDR1 SEHNR, CDR2 FQNEAQ (reference sequence). The CDR3 is made up of 15 amino acids. The CDR3: CASSFAGTTADTQYF. The CDR3 coding sequence is TGTGCCAGCAGCTTCGCAGGGACAACCGCAGATACGCAGTATTTT.

This rearrangement joins TRBV5-1 to TRBJ2-7, with D tentatively TRBD1 (7 bases). The germline V gene encodes CDR1 SGHRS and CDR2 YFSETQ. This CDR3 region has 15 residues. The V end was cut by 1 base, the J end by 3 bases, with 14 bases between. The CDR3 spells CASSLLGGQRYEQYF. CDR3 DNA: TGCGCCAGCAGCTTGTTGGGGGGACAGCGCTACGAGCAGTACTTC.

This clone was picked up a small number of times. J is TRBJ2-2 and V is TRBV2; D unclear. V shed 8 bases and J shed 6 bases, with 13 bases lying between them. The CDR3 totals 13 residues. Germline V CDR1 and CDR2: SNHLY, FYNNEI. In DNA form, the CDR3 reads TGTGCCAGCGGAACTGAGCGCCCCGGGGAGCTGTTTTTT. Its translation: CASGTERPGELFF.

The V gene is TRBV2, the J gene TRBJ1-5; D is perhaps TRBD1 (6 bases). Trimming shortened V by 4 bases and J by 3 bases, and 10 bases separated the two germline ends. Germline V gene lookup returns CDR1 SNHLY and CDR2 FYNNEI. CDR3 size: 14 residues. DNA for the CDR3: TGTGCCAGCAGTGGGGGGGCTTTCAATCAGCCCCAGCATTTT. This encodes CASSGGAFNQPQHF.

The chain uses TRBV2 and TRBJ2-5; D may be TRBD1 (5 bases). Germline V gene lookup returns CDR1 SNHLY and CDR2 FYNNEI. With 2 bases removed from V and 0 bases from J, the gap between germline ends came to 7 bases. The CDR3 covers 14 residues. The CDR3 reads CASSENRYQETQYF. CDR3 sequence (DNA): TGTGCCAGCAGTGAAAACAGGTACCAAGAGACCCAGTACTTC.